This record covers a single T cell receptor beta chain. This CDR3 region has 17 residues. Study processing details: Estimated nucleated cell counts came from reference gene primer amplification. TCRdb's copy holds only in-frame clones and misses some; the assay was immunoSEQ multiplex PCR. That table furnishes V, J and clone size, whereas the DNA furnished D and trimming. The sample lists some 350,000 clones; 83% were seen once. This entry belongs to a study of blood T cell repertoires in COVID-19. At the level of the study: COVID-19 samples collected from the United States, Italy and Spain covered acute and convalescent phases. From T cells, B-cell-depleted T cells, or PBMCs came the material, which was cDNA or gDNA.

The chain links TRBV12-1 to TRBJ2-1; TRBD1 is taken as the D call from the table, unchecked against the DNA. TRBV12-1 is a listed pseudogene. The source of this sequence is a man younger than 45 with active or convalescent COVID-19. The sequenced sample consisted of peripheral blood. CDR3 bases: TGTGCCAGCAGCGAAATGTGGCCCCCCAGCTCCTACAATGAGCAGTTCTTC. Protein product: CASSEMWPPSSYNEQFF.